The source of this T cell receptor beta chain is a study of T cell responses to AZD1222 COVID-19 vaccine (dated by TCRdb to the early 2020s). Study-wide context: A total of 230 or so trial participants underwent TCR sequencing, of whom around 200 received two doses of AZD1222 and around 26 received two doses of the MenACWY control vaccine. Trial participants were enrolled into age subgroups of 18-55, 56-69 and 70-plus years, which contained about 150, 27 and 61 TCR-sequenced participants, respectively.

The full study reports these points: Only six AZD1222 recipients were SARS-CoV-2 seropositive at baseline, limiting conclusions about previously exposed vaccinees. Because no day 14 peak-response samples were available, the repertoires could be characterized only after the peak T cell response. In the small 56-69-year group, the increase in depth fell short of significance, most likely because of low power. Spike-specific TCR breadth and depth rose significantly after two AZD1222 doses compared with day 0 and with MenACWY recipients. Most participants were white British and females outnumbered males, and the authors suggested that clonal diversity may have been underestimated. The whole spike protein was spanned by vaccine-associated CD4 TCRs, and dominant responses were seen in regions 160-218 and 743-854. Epitopes outside the regions mutated in the B.1.351 and B.1.1.7 variants were reportedly recognized by nearly half of the unique spike-specific TCRs.

Looking up the germline V gene yields CDR1 LGHNA and CDR2 YNFKEQ. The CDR3 sequence holds 16 residues, the cysteine and phenylalanine included. Kept here is only the CDR3 DNA, which spans 48 bases and is read in frame from base 1. The V end gives up 0 bases and the J end 0 bases, leaving 0 bases in the junction not matched to a gene. This clone was recorded only once. This clone's antigen is unknown. It has no much larger one-base neighbor in the sample; base qualities were not kept. The CDR3 regions of human TCRbeta chains were analyzed by immunosequencing. On the study's bioinformatics: Repertoire TCRs were checked for matches against a reference library of SARS-CoV-2-specific TCRs that had been generated using the MIRA antigen-specificity platform. Breadth was defined as the fraction of unique TCRs that were SARS-CoV-2-associated, and depth was defined as the fraction of total T cells that were SARS-CoV-2-associated. Using the MIRA data, every spike-specific TCR was mapped to the spike region that the TCR reacted to and assigned to either a CD4 or a CD8 class. Log10-transformed breadth and depth values were compared by one-way ANOVA with Sidak's multiple comparisons tests. Entries here come from immuneACCESS through TCRdb and include only in-frame sequences with V and J called. Some clones fail to appear in such tables; in the studies checked, an unresolved V gene covers under half of the shortfall, and the cause of the remainder is unknown. V and J calls and clone size follow that table, whereas D and trimming were derived from the DNA. In this sample the table shows 150,000 to 200,000 clones, about 91% of which occur a single time. Around 10% of the sample goes to the ten largest clones.

Explained via the paper, the time point label denotes: about 28 days (+/-7) after the second vaccine dose. AZD1222 recipients given second doses at about 4 weeks or at about 12 weeks were pooled, since spike-specific TCR depth and breadth were not found to differ between the two schedules. Samples from vaccinated people were obtained from the UK trials COV001 and COV002, which included a single-blind randomized controlled phase 2/3 trial of AZD1222 (ChAdOx1 nCoV-19) in healthy adults. Trial participant PBMC samples were collected at day 0 and day 28 after the second dose for TCRbeta chain sequencing.

The TCR was taken from an adult who received the AZD1222 COVID-19 vaccine. The V and J genes are TRBV4-2 and TRBJ2-2; 8 bases in the middle match TRBD2. Sequencing was performed on peripheral blood, taken 28 days after the second AZD1222 dose. The DNA sequence is TGTGCCAGCAGCCAAGAAGCGGGGGCGAACACCGGGGAGCTGTTTTTT. This translates into CASSQEAGANTGELFF.